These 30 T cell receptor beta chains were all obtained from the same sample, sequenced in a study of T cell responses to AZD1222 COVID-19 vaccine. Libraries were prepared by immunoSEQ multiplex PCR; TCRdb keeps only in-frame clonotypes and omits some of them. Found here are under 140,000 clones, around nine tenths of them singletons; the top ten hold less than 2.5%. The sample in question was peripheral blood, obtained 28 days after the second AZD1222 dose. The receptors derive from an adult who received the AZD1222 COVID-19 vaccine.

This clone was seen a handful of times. Here the CDR3 reads CASSQQEGSEQYF. The CDR3 DNA reads TGCGCCAGCAGCCAACAGGAGGGCAGCGAGCAGTACTTC. The V call is TRBV4-1, the J call TRBJ2-7; tentative D call: TRBD2 (6 bases). Deletions cut 2 bases from V and 6 bases from J, with 11 bases between. Germline assignment: CDR1 MGHRA and CDR2 YSYEKL. This CDR3 comprises 13 residues.

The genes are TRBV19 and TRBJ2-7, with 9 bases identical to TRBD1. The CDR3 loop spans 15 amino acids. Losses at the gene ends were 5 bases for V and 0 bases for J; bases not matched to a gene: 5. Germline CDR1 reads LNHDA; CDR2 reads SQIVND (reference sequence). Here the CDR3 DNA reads TGTGCCAGTAGTGCCGCGACAGGGGGCTCCTACGAGCAGTACTTC. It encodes CASSAATGGSYEQYF.

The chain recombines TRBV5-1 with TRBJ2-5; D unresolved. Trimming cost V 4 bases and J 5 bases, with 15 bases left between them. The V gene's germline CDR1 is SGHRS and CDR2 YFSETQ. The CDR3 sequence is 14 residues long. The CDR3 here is CASSVAPRRETQYF. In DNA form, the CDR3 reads TGCGCCAGCAGCGTGGCCCCCCGGCGGGAGACCCAGTACTTC. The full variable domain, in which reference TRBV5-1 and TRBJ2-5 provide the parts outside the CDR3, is KAGVTQTPRYLIKTRGQQVTLSCSPISGHRSVSWYQQTPGQGLQFLFEYFSETQRNKGNFPGRFSGRQFSNSRSEMNVSTLELGDSALYLCASSVAPRRETQYFGPGTRLLVL.

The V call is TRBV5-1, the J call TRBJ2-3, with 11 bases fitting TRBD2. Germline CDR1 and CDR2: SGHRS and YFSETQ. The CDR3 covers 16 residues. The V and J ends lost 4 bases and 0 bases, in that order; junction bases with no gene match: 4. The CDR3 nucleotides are TGCGCCAGCAGCACCGGGACTAGCGGAAGCACAGATACGCAGTATTTT. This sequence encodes CASSTGTSGSTDTQYF.

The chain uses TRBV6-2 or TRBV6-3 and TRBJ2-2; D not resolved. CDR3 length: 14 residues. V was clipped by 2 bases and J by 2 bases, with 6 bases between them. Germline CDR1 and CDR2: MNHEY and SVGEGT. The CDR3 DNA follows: TGTGCCAGCAGTTACGGGGAAAACACCGGGGAGCTGTTTTTT. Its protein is CASSYGENTGELFF.

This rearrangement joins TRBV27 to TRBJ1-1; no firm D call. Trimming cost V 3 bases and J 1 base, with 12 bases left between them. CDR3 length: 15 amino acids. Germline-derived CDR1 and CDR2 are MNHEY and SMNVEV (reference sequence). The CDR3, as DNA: TGTGCCAGCAGTTTGGCGACAACCGAGAACACTGAAGCTTTCTTT. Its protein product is CASSLATTENTEAFF.

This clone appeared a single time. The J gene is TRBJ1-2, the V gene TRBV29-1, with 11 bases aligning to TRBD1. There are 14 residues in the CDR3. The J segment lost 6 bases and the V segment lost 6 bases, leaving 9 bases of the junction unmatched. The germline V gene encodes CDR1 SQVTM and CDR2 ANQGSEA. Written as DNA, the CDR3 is TGCAGCGTGGGGACAGGGGGGCTTTTCGATGGCTACACCTTC. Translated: CSVGTGGLFDGYTF.

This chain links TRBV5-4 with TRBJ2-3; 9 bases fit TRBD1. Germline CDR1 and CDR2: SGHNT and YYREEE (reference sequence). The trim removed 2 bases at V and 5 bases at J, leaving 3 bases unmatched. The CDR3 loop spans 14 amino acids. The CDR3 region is CASSFQGQGDTQYF. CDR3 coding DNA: TGTGCCAGCAGCTTCCAGGGACAGGGAGATACGCAGTATTTT.

The CDR3 region is CATSDTRTGGVYGYTF. CDR3 coding DNA: TGTGCCACCAGTGATACCCGGACAGGAGGGGTCTATGGCTACACCTTC. The chain uses TRBV24-1 and TRBJ1-2; 7 nucleotides align to TRBD1. Looked up from germline, CDR1 is KGHDR and CDR2 is SFDVKD. The CDR3 is 16 amino acids. J was trimmed by 4 bases and V by 3 bases; bases with no gene match: 10.

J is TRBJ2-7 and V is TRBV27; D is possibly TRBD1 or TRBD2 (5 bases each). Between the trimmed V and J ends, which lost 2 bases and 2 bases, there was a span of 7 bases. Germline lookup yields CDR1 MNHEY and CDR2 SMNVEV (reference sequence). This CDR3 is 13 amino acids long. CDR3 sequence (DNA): TGTGCCAGCAGTTTAATGGGGGCCTACGAGCAGTACTTC. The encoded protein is CASSLMGAYEQYF.

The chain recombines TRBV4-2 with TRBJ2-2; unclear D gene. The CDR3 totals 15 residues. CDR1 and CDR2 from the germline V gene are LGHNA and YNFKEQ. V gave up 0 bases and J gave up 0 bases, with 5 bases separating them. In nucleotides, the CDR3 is TGTGCCAGCAGCCAAGAGCTCCCGAACACCGGGGAGCTGTTTTTT. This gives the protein CASSQELPNTGELFF.

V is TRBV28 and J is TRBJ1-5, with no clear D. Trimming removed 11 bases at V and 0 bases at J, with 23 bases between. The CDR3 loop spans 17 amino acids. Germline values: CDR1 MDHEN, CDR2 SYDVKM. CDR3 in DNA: TGTGCCGCCCATGGACGGCCCGCTCAATATAGCAATCAGCCCCAGCATTTT. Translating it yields CAAHGRPAQYSNQPQHF.

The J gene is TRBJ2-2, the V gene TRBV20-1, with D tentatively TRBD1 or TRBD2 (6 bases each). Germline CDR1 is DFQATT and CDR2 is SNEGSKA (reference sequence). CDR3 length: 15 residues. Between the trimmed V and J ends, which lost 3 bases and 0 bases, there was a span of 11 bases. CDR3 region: CSASLGGSNTGELFF. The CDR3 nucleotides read TGCAGTGCTAGTCTAGGGGGGTCGAACACCGGGGAGCTGTTTTTT.

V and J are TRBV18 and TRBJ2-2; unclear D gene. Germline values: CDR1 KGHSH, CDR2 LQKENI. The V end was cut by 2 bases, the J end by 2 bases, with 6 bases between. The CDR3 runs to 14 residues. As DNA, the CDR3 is TGTGCCAGCTCACCAACACAAAACACCGGGGAGCTGTTTTTT. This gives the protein CASSPTQNTGELFF.

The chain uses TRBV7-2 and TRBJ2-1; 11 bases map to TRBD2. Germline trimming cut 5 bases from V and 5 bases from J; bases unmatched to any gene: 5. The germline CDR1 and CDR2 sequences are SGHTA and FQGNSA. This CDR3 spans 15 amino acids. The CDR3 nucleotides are TGTGCCAGCAGCCTCCTAGCGGGGGGCCACAATGAGCAGTTCTTC. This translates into CASSLLAGGHNEQFF.

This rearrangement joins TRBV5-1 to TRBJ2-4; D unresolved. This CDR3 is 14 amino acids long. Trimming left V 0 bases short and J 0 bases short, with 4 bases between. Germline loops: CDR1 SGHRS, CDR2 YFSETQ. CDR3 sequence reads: CASSLDPAKNIQYF. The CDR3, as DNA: TGCGCCAGCAGCTTGGATCCAGCCAAAAACATTCAGTACTTC.

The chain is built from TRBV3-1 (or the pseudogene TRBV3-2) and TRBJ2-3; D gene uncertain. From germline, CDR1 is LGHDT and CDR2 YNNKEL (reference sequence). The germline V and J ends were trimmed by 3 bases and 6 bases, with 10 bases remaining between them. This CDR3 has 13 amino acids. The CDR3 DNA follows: TGTGCCAGCAGCCATGGCGGTCGGGATACGCAGTATTTT. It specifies CASSHGGRDTQYF.

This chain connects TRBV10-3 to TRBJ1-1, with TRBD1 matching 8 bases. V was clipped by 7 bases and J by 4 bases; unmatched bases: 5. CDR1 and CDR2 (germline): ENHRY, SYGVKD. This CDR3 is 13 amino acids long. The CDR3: CAIKQGEGTEAFF. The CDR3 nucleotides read TGTGCCATCAAACAGGGGGAAGGCACTGAAGCTTTCTTT.

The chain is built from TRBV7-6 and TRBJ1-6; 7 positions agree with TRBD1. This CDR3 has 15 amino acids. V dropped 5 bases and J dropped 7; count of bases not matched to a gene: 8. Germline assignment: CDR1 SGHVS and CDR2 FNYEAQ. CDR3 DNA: TGTGCCAGCAGCGCCGACAGGGTTGGCAATTCACCCCTCCACTTT. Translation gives CASSADRVGNSPLHF.

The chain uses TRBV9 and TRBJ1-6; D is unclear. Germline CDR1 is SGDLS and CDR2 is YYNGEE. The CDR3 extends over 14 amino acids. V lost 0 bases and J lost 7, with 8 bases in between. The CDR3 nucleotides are TGTGCCAGCAGCGTAGTCGACGTCAATTCACCCCTCCACTTT. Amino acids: CASSVVDVNSPLHF.

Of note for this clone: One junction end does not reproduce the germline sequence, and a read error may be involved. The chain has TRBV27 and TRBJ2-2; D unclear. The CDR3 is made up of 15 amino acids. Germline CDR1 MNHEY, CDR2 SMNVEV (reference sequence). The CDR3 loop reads CASTNPDRNPGELFF. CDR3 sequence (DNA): TGTGCCAGCACCAATCCCGACCGGAACCCCGGGGAGCTGTTTTTT.

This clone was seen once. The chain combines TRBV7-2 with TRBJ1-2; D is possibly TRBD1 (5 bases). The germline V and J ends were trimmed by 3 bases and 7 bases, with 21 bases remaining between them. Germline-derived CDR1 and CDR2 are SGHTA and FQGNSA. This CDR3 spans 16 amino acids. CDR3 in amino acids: CASSFSTAPGVGGYTF. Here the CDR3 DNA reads TGTGCCAGCAGCTTCTCGACAGCCCCGGGGGTGGGTGGCTACACCTTC.

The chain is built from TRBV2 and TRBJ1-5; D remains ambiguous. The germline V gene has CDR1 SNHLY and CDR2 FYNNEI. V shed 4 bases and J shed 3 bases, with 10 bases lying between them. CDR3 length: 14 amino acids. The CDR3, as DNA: TGTGCCAGCAGTGGGGCGAGGGCCAATCAGCCCCAGCATTTT. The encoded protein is CASSGARANQPQHF.

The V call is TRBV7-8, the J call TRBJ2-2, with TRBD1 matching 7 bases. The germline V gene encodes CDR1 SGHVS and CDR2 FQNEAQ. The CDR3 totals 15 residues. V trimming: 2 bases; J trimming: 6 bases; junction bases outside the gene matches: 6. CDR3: CASSLSTGSAGELFF. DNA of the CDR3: TGTGCCAGCAGCTTATCGACAGGGTCGGCCGGGGAGCTGTTTTTT.

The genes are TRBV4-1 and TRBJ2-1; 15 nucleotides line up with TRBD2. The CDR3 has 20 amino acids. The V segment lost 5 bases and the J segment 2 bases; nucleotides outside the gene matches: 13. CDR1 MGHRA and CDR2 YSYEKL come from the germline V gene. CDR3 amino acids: CASSGTSGGKRDRTYNEQFF. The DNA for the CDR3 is TGCGCCAGCAGCGGGACTAGCGGGGGGAAAAGGGACAGAACCTACAATGAGCAGTTCTTC.

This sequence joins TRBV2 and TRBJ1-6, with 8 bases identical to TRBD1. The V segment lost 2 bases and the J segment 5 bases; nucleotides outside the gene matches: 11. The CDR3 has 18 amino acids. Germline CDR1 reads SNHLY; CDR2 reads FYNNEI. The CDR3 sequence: CASSEWGQDAGDNSPLHF. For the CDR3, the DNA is TGTGCCAGCAGTGAATGGGGACAGGATGCAGGGGATAATTCACCCCTCCACTTT.

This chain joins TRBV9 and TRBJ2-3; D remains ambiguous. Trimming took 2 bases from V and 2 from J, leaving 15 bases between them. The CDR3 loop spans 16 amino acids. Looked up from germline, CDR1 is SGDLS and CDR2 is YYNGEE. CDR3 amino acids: CASSVVTFVPTDTQYF. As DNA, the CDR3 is TGTGCCAGCAGCGTCGTGACTTTCGTACCCACAGATACGCAGTATTTT.

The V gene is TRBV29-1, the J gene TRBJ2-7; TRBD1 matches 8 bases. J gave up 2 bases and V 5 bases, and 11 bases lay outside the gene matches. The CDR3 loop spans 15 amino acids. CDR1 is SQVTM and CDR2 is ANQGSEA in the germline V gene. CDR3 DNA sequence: TGCAGCGTTCGTGGGGGACAGGCGATACCCTACGAGCAGTACTTC. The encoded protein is CSVRGGQAIPYEQYF.

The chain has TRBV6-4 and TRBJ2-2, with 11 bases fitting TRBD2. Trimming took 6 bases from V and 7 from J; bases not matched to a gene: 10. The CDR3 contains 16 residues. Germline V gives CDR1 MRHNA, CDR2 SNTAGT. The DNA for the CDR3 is TGTGCCAGCAGCCCTATGACTAGCGGGGCTGGCGGGGAGCTGTTTTTT. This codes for CASSPMTSGAGGELFF.

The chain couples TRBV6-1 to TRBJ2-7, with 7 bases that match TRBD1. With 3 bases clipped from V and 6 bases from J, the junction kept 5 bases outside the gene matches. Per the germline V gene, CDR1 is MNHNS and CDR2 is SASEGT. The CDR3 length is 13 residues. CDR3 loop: CASSDDRDTEQYF. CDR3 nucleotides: TGTGCCAGCAGTGACGACAGGGATACCGAGCAGTACTTC.